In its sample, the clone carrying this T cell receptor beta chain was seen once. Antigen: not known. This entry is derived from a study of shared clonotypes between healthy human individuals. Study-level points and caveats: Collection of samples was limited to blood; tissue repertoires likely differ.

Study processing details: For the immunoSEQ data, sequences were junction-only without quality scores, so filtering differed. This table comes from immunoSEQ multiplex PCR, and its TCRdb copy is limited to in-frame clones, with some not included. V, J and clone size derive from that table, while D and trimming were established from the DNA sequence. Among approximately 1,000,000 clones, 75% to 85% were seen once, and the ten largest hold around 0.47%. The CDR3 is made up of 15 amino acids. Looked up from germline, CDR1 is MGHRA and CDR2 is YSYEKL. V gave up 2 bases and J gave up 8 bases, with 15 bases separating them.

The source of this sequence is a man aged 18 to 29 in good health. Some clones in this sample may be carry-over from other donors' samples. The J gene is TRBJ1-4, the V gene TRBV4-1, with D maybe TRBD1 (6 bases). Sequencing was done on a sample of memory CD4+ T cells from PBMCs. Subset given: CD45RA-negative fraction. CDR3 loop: CASSQLGHRMEKLFF. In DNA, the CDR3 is TGCGCCAGCAGCCAACTGGGACATAGGATGGAAAAACTGTTTTTT.